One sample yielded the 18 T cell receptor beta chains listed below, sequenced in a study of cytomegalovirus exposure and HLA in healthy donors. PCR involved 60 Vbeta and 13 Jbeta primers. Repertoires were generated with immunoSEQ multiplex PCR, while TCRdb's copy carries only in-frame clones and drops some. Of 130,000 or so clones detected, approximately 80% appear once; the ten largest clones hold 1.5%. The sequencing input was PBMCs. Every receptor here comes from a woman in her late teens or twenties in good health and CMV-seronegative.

CDR3 DNA sequence: TGTGCCATCAGTGACGGGGTCCGTGAGGGGCAGTACTTC. Its protein is CAISDGVREGQYF. The rearrangement joins TRBV10-3 to TRBJ2-7, with D tentatively TRBD2 (5 bases). This CDR3 has 13 amino acids. The ends were cut back, 3 bases at V and 9 bases at J, with 15 bases in the middle. Germline CDR1 reads ENHRY; CDR2 reads SYGVKD.

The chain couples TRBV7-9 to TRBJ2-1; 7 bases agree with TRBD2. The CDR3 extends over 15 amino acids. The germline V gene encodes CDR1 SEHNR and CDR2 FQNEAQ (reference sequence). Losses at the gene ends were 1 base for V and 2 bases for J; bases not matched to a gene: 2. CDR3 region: CASSLGGSTYNEQFF. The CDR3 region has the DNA TGTGCCAGCAGCTTAGGCGGGAGTACCTACAATGAGCAGTTCTTC.

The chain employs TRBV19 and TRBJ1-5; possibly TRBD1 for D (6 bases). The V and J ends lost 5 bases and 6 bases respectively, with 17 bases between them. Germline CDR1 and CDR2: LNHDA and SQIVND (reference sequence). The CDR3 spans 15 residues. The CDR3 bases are TGTGCCAGTAGTGTCATAAACAGGGTCTGTCAGCCCCAGCATTTT. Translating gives CASSVINRVCQPQHF.

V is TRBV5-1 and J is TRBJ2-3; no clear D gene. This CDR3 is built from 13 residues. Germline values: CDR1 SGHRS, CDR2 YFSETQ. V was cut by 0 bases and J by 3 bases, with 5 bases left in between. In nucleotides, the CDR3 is TGCGCCAGCAGCTTGGTCGGTACAGATACGCAGTATTTT. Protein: CASSLVGTDTQYF.

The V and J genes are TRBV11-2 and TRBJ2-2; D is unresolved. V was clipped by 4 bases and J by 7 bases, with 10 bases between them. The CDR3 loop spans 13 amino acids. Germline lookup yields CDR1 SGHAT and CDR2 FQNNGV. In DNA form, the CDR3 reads TGTGCCAGCAGCTCTCCAGCGTTCGGGGAGCTGTTTTTT. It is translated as CASSSPAFGELFF.

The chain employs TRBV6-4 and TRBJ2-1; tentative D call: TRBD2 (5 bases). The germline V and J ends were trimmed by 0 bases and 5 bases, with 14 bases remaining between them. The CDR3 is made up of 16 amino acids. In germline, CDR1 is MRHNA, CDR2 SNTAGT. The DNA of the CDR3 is TGTGCCAGCAGTGACTCTCCGGGATCCGGCCACAATGAGCAGTTCTTC. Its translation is CASSDSPGSGHNEQFF.

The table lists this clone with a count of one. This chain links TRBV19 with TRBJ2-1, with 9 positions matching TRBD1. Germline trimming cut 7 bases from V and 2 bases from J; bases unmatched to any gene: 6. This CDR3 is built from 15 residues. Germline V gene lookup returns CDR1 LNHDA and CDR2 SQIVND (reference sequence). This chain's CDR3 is CASTLGQGPYNEQFF. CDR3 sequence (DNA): TGTGCCAGTACCCTGGGACAGGGCCCCTACAATGAGCAGTTCTTC. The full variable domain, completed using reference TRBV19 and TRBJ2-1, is DGGITQSPKYLFRKEGQNVTLSCEQNLNHDAMYWYRQDPGQGLRLIYYSQIVNDFQKGDIAEGYSVSREKKESFPLTVTSAQKNPTAFYLCASTLGQGPYNEQFFGPGTRLTVL.

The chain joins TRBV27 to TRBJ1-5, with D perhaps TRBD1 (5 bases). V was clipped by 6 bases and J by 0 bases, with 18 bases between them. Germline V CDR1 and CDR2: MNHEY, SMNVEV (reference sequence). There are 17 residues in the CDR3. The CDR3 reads CASRTASRADSNQPQHF. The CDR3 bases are TGTGCCAGCAGGACAGCCTCGAGAGCTGATAGCAATCAGCCCCAGCATTTT.

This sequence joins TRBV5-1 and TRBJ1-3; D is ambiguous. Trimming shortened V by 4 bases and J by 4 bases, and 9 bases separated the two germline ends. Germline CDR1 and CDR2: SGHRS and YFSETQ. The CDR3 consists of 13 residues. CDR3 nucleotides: TGCGCCAGCAGCCGTACAGCAGGAAACACCATATATTTT. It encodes CASSRTAGNTIYF. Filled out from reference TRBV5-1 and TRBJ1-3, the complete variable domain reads KAGVTQTPRYLIKTRGQQVTLSCSPISGHRSVSWYQQTPGQGLQFLFEYFSETQRNKGNFPGRFSGRQFSNSRSEMNVSTLELGDSALYLCASSRTAGNTIYFGEGSWLTVV.

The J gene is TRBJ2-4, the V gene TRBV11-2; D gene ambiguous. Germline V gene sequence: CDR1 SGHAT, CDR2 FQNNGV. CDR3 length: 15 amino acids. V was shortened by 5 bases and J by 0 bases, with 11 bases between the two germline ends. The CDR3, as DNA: TGTGCCAGCAGCCCGCCGGGTCTAGCCAAAAACATTCAGTACTTC. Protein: CASSPPGLAKNIQYF.

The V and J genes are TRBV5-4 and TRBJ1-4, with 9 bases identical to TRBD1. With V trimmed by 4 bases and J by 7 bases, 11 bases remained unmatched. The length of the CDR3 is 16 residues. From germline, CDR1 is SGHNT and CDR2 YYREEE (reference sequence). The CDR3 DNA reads TGTGCCAGCAGCCTGGGGGGGACAGGGCTGAGTGAAAAACTGTTTTTT. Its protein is CASSLGGTGLSEKLFF.

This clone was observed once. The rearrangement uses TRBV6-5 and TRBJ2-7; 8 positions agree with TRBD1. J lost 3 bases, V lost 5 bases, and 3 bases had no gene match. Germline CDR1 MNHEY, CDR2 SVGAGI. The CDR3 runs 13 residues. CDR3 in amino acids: CASSLGQGYEQYF. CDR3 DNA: TGTGCCAGCAGTCTAGGACAGGGCTACGAGCAGTACTTC.

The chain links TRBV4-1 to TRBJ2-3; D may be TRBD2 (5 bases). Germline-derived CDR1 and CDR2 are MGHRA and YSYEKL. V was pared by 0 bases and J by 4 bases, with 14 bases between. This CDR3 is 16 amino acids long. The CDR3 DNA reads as TGCGCCAGCAGCCAAGACGTCCTAGCATGGGCAGATACGCAGTATTTT. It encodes CASSQDVLAWADTQYF.

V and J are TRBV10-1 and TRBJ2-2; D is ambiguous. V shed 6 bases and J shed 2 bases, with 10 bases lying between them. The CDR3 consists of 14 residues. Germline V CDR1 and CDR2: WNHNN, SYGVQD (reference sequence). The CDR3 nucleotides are TGCGCCAGCAGGCCGAACACCAACACCGGGGAGCTGTTTTTT. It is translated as CASRPNTNTGELFF.

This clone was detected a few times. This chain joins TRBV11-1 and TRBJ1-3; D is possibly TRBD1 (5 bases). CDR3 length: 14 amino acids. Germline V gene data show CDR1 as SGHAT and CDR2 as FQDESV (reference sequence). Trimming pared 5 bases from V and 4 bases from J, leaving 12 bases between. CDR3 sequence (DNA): TGTGCCAGCAGCCTAGGGGCTATCGGAAACACCATATATTTT. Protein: CASSLGAIGNTIYF.

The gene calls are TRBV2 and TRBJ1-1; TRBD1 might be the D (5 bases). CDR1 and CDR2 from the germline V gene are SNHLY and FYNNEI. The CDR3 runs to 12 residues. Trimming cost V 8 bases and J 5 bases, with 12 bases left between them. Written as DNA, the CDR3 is TGTGCCAGCCCAAGTCAGGGTACTGAAGCTTTCTTT. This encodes CASPSQGTEAFF. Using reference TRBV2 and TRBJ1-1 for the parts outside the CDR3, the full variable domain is EPEVTQTPSHQVTQMGQEVILRCVPISNHLYFYWYRQILGQKVEFLVSFYNNEISEKSEIFDDQFSVERPDGSNFTLKIRSTKLEDSAMYFCASPSQGTEAFFGQGTRLTVV.

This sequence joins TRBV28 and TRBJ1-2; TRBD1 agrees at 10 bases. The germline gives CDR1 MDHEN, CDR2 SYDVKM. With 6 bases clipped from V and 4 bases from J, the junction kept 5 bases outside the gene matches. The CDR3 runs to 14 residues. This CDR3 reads CASRDRGRGYGYTF. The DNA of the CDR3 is TGTGCCAGCAGAGACAGGGGGCGCGGCTATGGCTACACCTTC.

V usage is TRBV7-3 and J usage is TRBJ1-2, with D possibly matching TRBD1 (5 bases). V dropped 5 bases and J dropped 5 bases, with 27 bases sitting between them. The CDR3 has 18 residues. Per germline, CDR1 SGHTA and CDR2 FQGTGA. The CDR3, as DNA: TGTGCCAGCAGCCCCGAGCCGGGACTGGGGCTGAGTGGGTATGGCTACACCTTC. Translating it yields CASSPEPGLGLSGYGYTF.